This is a list of T cell receptor beta chains from one sample in a study of control samples from healthy donors and cancer patients. Assay: immunoSEQ multiplex PCR; the TCRdb copy retains only in-frame clones and omits some. The sample includes about 170,000 clones, 93% of them seen just once. The sequenced sample was blood. The source of these receptors is a woman between 55 and 75 years old in good health. Both conserved end residues are trimmed from each CDR3. The order of the fields is D gene, clone size, J gene, V gene, CDR3 protein. D genes are given only for firm matches. The size of a clone is reported for some rows only, either as once, few or many, or as a class for expanded clones.

>NA|NA|TRBJ2-3|TRBV5-4
ASSFGAGFLLGDTQY
>NA|once|TRBJ1-3|TRBV12-3/TRBV12-4
ASSETGNTIY
>NA|NA|TRBJ1-2|TRBV4-3
ASSQDTRDGYT
>NA|NA|TRBJ1-5|TRBV6-6
ASRPRGGNQPQH
>NA|NA|TRBJ1-2|TRBV7-9
ASSLVQLNGYT
>NA|NA|TRBJ1-3|TRBV18
ASSPQGAPGNTIY
>NA|NA|TRBJ1-1|TRBV7-9
ASSRSLNPGPANTEAF
>TRBD1|NA|TRBJ1-1|TRBV27
ASIVWGQSRTSEAF
>NA|NA|TRBJ1-4|TRBV7-8
ASRTTTNEKLF
>NA|NA|TRBJ1-2|TRBV9
ASSVDLGDYGYT
>NA|NA|TRBJ1-2|TRBV18
ASSRGGDYGYT
>NA|NA|TRBJ2-7|TRBV7-8
ASSPRGAGPYEQY
>NA|NA|TRBJ2-7|TRBV3-1/TRBV3-2
ASSRRGDEQY
>NA|NA|TRBJ2-7|TRBV30
AWSQRHEFYEQY
>NA|NA|TRBJ1-2|TRBV4-1
ASSQTKEAYGYT
>NA|once|TRBJ1-1|TRBV7-9
ASSPPEGTEAF
>TRBD1|once|TRBJ2-1|TRBV5-1
ASSPGQVEKF